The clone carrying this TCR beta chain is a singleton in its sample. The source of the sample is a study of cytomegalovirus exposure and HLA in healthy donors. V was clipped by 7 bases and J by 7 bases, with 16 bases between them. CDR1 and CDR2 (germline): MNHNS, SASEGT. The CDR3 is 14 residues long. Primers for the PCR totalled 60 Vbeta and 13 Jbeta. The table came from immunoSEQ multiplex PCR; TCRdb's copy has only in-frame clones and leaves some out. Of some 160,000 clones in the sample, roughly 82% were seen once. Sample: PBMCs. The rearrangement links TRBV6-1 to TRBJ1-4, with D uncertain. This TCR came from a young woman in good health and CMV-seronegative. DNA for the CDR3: TGTGCCAGCACCCAAGACGTTTCGGGTGAAAAACTGTTTTTT. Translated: CASTQDVSGEKLFF.